The 10 T cell receptor beta chains below all came from one sample that was sequenced in a study of shared clonotypes between healthy human individuals. Libraries were prepared by immunoSEQ multiplex PCR; TCRdb keeps only in-frame clonotypes and omits some of them. This repertoire shows 90,000 to 120,000 clones, 67% found once; its top ten account for almost 25%. Specimen: memory CD8+ T cells sorted from blood. The subset denotes: CD45RO+ cells pooled with CCR7-negative TemRA cells. These receptor sequences come from a woman between 25 and 40 years old in good health.

The chain couples TRBV5-1 to TRBJ2-3; D might be TRBD2 (5 bases). The CDR3 loop spans 15 amino acids. In germline, CDR1 is SGHRS, CDR2 YFSETQ. The germline V and J ends were trimmed by 0 bases and 6 bases, with 14 bases remaining between them. The CDR3 is CASSLGTPAVDTQYF. The DNA of the CDR3 is TGCGCCAGCAGCTTGGGCACGCCAGCGGTGGATACGCAGTATTTT.

The V and J genes are TRBV15 and TRBJ2-7; possibly TRBD1 or TRBD2 for D (5 bases each). V shed 3 bases and J shed 0 bases, with 12 bases lying between them. The CDR3 sequence is 15 residues long. CDR1 LNHNV and CDR2 YYDKDF come from the germline V gene (reference sequence). The CDR3 coding sequence is TGTGCCACCAGCAGGGGGGTAGACGCCTCCTACGAGCAGTACTTC. Translated, it gives CATSRGVDASYEQYF.

This clone was found a few times. The rearrangement uses TRBV25-1 and TRBJ2-2; TRBD2 matches 9 bases. Germline V gene sequence: CDR1 MGHDK, CDR2 SYGVNS. The CDR3 is 14 amino acids. V lost 8 bases and J lost 3; bases outside the gene matches: 4. CDR3 region: CASQRTSDTGELFF. DNA for the CDR3: TGTGCCAGCCAGAGGACTAGCGACACCGGGGAGCTGTTTTTT.

This clone was detected ten times or more. This rearrangement joins TRBV9 to TRBJ2-1; 8 bases are a match to TRBD2. Trimming removed 4 bases from V and 4 bases from J; junction bases left unmatched: 7. CDR3 length: 15 residues. CDR1 is SGDLS and CDR2 is YYNGEE in the germline V gene. CDR3 DNA: TGTGCCAGCAGCCCGGTAGCGGGAACATACAATGAGCAGTTCTTC. As protein: CASSPVAGTYNEQFF. The complete variable domain, with remaining parts taken from reference TRBV9 and TRBJ2-1, reads DSGVTQTPKHLITATGQRVTLRCSPRSGDLSVYWYQQSLDQGLQFLIQYYNGEERAKGNILERFSAQQFPDLHSELNLSSLELGDSALYFCASSPVAGTYNEQFFGPGTRLTVL.

This chain joins TRBV5-4 and TRBJ2-5, with D possibly matching TRBD2 (5 bases). The CDR3 covers 13 residues. In germline, CDR1 is SGHNT, CDR2 YYREEE (reference sequence). Trimming took off 1 base at V and 5 bases at J, with 9 bases between the two ends. The CDR3 spells CASSLRGGETQYF. CDR3 DNA: TGTGCCAGCAGCTTGCGAGGAGGCGAGACCCAGTACTTC.

The chain carries TRBV19 and TRBJ1-1, with unresolved D. With 4 bases removed from V and 0 bases from J, the gap between germline ends came to 9 bases. CDR1 is LNHDA, CDR2 SQIVND, per germline (reference sequence). This CDR3 has 14 residues. The CDR3 coding sequence is TGTGCCAGTAGTAGTCAGAACATGAACACTGAAGCTTTCTTT. Its translation: CASSSQNMNTEAFF.

This clone was counted a single time. J is TRBJ2-2 and V is TRBV25-1, with a possible D match to TRBD1 (6 bases). The V end was cut by 4 bases, the J end by 5 bases, with 8 bases between. The CDR3 runs 13 residues. The germline CDR1 and CDR2 sequences are MGHDK and SYGVNS. The CDR3 nucleotides are TGTGCCAGCAGTGCAGGGGAAACCGGGGAGCTGTTTTTT. Translation: CASSAGETGELFF. Together with reference TRBV25-1 and TRBJ2-2, the CDR3 gives the full variable domain: EADIYQTPRYLVIGTGKKITLECSQTMGHDKMYWYQQDPGMELHLIHYSYGVNSTEKGDLSSESTVSRIRTEHFPLTLESARPSHTSQYLCASSAGETGELFFGEGSRLTVL.

The CDR3 protein is CASGEQGVEQYF. The CDR3 DNA reads as TGCGCCAGCGGCGAACAGGGGGTCGAGCAGTACTTC. The chain has TRBV5-1 and TRBJ2-7, with 8 bases that match TRBD1. The ends lost 7 bases at V and 6 bases at J; junction bases unmatched: 6. The CDR3 runs 12 residues. Germline-derived CDR1 and CDR2 are SGHRS and YFSETQ.

The chain employs TRBV28 and TRBJ2-7, with 7 bases that match TRBD1. Germline CDR1 MDHEN, CDR2 SYDVKM. This CDR3 region has 15 residues. V gave up 5 bases and J gave up 0 bases; unmatched junction bases: 7. This chain's CDR3 is CASSQAQGNSYEQYF. In nucleotides, the CDR3 is TGTGCCAGCAGTCAGGCACAGGGGAACTCCTACGAGCAGTACTTC.

In its sample, this clone was seen once. The chain carries TRBV13 and TRBJ1-1, with D possibly being TRBD1 (5 bases). Germline assignment: CDR1 PRHDT and CDR2 FYEKMQ (reference sequence). The V end lost 6 bases, the J end lost 5 bases, and 13 bases lay between the germline ends. This CDR3 is built from 13 residues. CDR3 nucleotide sequence: TGTGCCAGCAGAGTGCGGGACGCAACTGAAGCTTTCTTT. Protein sequence: CASRVRDATEAFF.